This T cell receptor beta chain was identified in a study of blood T cell repertoires in COVID-19. Background on the study: Italy, Spain and the United States were the sources of the convalescent and acute COVID-19 samples.

TCRdb keeps only in-frame clones here, not all; method: immunoSEQ multiplex PCR. The sample consists of 45,000 to 50,000 clones, 86% of them appearing once. The CDR3 length is 14 residues. V trimming: 4 bases; J trimming: 6 bases; junction bases outside the gene matches: 5. Germline V gene sequence: CDR1 LGHDT, CDR2 YNNKEL (reference sequence). The material sequenced was peripheral blood. The chain employs TRBV3-1 (or the pseudogene TRBV3-2) and TRBJ1-5, with 8 bases identical to TRBD1. The TCR comes from a human donor in a cohort sampled during active COVID-19. CDR3 sequence (DNA): TGTGCCAGCAGCCTACAGGGGGAAGGTCAGCCCCAGCATTTT. Translation: CASSLQGEGQPQHF.